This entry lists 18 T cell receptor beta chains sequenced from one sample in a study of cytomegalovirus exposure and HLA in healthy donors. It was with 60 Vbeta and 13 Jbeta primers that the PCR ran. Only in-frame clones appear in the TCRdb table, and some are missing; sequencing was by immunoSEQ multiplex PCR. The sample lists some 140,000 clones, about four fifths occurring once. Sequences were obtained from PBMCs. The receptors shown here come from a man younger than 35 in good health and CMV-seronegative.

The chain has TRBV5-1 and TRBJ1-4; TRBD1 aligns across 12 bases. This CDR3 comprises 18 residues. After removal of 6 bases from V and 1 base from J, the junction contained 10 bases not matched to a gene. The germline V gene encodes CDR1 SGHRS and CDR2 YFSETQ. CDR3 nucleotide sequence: TGCGCCAGCAACCCCGGGGACAGGGGGCGTGTAACTAATGAAAAACTGTTTTTT. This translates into CASNPGDRGRVTNEKLFF.

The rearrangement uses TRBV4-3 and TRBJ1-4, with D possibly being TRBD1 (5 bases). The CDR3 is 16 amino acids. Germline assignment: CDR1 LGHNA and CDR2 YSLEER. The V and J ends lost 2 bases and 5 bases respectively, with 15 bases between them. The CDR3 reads CASSQRLPGFNEKLFF. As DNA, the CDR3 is TGCGCCAGCAGCCAAAGACTCCCAGGGTTCAATGAAAAACTGTTTTTT.

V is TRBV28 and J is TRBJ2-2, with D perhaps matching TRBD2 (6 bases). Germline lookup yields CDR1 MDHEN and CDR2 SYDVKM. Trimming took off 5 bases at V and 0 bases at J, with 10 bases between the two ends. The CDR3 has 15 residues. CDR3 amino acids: CASSRGGTNTGELFF. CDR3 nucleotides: TGTGCCAGCAGTCGTGGGGGGACGAACACCGGGGAGCTGTTTTTT.

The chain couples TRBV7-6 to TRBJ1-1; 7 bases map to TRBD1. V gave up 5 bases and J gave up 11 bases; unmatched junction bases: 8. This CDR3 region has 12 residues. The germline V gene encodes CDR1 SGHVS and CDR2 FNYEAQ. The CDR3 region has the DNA TGTGCCAGCAGCCCAGGAGGGACAGAGGCTTTCTTT. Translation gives CASSPGGTEAFF. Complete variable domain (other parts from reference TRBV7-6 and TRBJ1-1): GAGVSQSPRYKVTKRGQDVALRCDPISGHVSLYWYRQALGQGPEFLTYFNYEAQQDKSGLPNDRFSAERPEGSISTLTIQRTEQRDSAMYRCASSPGGTEAFFGQGTRLTVV.

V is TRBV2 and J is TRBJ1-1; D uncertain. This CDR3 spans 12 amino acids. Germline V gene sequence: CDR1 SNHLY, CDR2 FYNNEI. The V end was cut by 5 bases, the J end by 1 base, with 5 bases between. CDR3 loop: CASSIENTEAFF. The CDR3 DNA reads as TGTGCCAGCAGTATAGAGAACACTGAAGCTTTCTTT.

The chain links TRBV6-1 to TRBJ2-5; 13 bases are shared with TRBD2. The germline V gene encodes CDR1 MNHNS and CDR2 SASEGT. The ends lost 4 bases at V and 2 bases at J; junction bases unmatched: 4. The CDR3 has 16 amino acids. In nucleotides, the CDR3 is TGTGCCAGCAGTGGAGGACTAGCGGGGGCTCAAGAGACCCAGTACTTC. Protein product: CASSGGLAGAQETQYF.

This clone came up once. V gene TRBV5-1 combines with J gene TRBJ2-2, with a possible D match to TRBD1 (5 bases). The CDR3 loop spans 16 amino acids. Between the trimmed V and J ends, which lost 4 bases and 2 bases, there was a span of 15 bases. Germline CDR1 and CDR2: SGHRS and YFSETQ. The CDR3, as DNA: TGCGCCAGCAGCCTTAGACAGAATCCTAACACCGGGGAGCTGTTTTTT. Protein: CASSLRQNPNTGELFF.

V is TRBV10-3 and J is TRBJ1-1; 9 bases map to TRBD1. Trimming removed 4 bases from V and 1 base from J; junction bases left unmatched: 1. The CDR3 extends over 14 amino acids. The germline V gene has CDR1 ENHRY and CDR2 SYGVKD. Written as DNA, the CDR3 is TGTGCCATCAGTGGGGACAGGGAGAACACTGAAGCTTTCTTT. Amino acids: CAISGDRENTEAFF.

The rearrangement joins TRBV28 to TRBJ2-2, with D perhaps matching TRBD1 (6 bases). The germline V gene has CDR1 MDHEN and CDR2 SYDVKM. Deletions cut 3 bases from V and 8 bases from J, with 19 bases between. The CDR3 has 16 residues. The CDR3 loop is CASSFRRGRGLGELFF. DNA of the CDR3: TGTGCCAGCAGTTTCCGCCGAGGCAGGGGATTAGGGGAGCTGTTTTTT.

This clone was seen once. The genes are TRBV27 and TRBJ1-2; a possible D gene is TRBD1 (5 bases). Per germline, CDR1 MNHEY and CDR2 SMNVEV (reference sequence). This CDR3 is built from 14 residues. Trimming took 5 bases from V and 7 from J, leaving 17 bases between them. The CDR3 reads CASSLRVPGGGYTF. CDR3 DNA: TGTGCCAGCAGTCTGAGGGTGCCCGGGGGTGGCTACACCTTC.

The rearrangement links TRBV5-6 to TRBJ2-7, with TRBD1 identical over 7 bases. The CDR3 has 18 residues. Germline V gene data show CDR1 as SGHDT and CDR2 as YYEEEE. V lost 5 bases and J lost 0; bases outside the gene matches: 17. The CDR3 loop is CASSDGQVGRWSSYEQYF. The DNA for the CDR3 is TGTGCCAGCAGTGACGGACAGGTCGGAAGGTGGAGCTCCTACGAGCAGTACTTC.

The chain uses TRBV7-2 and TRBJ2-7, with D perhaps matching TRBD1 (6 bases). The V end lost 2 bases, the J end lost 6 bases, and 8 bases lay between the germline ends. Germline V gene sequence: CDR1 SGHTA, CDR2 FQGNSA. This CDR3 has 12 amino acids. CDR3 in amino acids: CASSLQGIEQYV. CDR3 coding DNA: TGTGCCAGCAGCTTACAGGGGATCGAGCAGTACGTC.

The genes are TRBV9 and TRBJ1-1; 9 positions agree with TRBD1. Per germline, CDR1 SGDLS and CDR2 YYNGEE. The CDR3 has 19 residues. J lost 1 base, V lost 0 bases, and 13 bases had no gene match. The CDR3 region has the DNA TGTGCCAGCAGCGTAGCAGCTTTCGGGACAGGGACTCCGAACACTGAAGCTTTCTTT. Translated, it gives CASSVAAFGTGTPNTEAFF. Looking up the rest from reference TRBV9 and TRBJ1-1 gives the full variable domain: DSGVTQTPKHLITATGQRVTLRCSPRSGDLSVYWYQQSLDQGLQFLIQYYNGEERAKGNILERFSAQQFPDLHSELNLSSLELGDSALYFCASSVAAFGTGTPNTEAFFGQGTRLTVV.

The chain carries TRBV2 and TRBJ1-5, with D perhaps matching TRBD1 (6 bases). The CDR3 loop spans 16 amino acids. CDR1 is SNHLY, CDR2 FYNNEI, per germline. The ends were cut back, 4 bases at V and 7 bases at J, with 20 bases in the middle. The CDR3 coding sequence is TGTGCCAGCAGTGGGGTAGGGGTGGTCAGGGGACAGCCCCAGCATTTT. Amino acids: CASSGVGVVRGQPQHF.

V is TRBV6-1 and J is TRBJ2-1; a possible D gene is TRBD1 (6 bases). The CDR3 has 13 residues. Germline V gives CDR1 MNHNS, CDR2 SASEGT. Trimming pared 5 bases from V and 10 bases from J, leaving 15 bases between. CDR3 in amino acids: CASSFNLGTEQFF. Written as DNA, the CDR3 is TGTGCCAGCAGTTTTAACCTCGGGACAGAGCAGTTCTTC.

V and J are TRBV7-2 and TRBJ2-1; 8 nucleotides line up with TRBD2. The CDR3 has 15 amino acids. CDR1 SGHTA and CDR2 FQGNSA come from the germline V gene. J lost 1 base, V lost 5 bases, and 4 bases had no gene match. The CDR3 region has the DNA TGTGCCAGCAGCCTCGGGGGGGCGTCCTACAATGAGCAGTTCTTC. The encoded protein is CASSLGGASYNEQFF.

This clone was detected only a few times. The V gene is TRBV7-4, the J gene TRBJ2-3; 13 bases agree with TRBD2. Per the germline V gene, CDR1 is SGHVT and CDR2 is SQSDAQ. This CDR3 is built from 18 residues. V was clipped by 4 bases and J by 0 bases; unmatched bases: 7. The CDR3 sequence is CASSSLAGGETSTDTQYF. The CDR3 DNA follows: TGTGCCAGCAGCTCACTAGCGGGGGGGGAAACTAGCACAGATACGCAGTATTTT.

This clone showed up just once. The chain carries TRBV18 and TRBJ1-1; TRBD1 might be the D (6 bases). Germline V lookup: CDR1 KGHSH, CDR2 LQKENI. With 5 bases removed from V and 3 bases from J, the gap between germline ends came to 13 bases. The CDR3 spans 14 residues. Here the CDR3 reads CASSASTGDTEAFF. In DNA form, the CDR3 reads TGTGCCAGCTCAGCGTCGACAGGAGACACTGAAGCTTTCTTT.